One TCR beta chain is described in this entry. Data came from immunoSEQ multiplex PCR; TCRdb stores just in-frame clones and leaves some out. Counted here are about 97,000 clones, about 95% occurring once; the ten biggest clones make up less than 0.35%. The record originates from a study of technical replicates of blood from several donors. The sample comprised T cells isolated from PBMCs. This TCR was sampled from a human donor in good health.

CDR3 bases: TGTGCCAGCAGGGCCGTACAGGGAGAAGGCTACACCTTC. This codes for CASRAVQGEGYTF. The chain links TRBV6-5 to TRBJ1-2; D perhaps matches TRBD1 (6 bases). Germline lookup yields CDR1 MNHEY and CDR2 SVGAGI. The CDR3 runs 13 residues. V lost 6 bases and J lost 8, with 16 bases in between.